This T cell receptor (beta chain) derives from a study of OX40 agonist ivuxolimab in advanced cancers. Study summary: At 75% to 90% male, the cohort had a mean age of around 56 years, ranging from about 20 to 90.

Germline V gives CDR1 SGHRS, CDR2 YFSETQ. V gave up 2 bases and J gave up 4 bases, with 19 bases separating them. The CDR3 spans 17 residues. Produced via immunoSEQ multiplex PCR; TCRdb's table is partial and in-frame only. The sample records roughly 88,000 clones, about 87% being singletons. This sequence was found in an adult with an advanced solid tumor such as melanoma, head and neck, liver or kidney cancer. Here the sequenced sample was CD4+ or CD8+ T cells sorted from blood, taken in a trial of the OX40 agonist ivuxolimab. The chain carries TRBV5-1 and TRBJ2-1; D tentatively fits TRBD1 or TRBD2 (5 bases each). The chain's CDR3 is CASSLGLSRGLYNEQFF. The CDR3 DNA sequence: TGCGCCAGCAGCTTAGGACTCTCGAGGGGCCTTTACAATGAGCAGTTCTTC.